This T cell receptor (beta chain) was obtained from a study of cytomegalovirus exposure and HLA in healthy donors. The PCR contained 60 Vbeta and 13 Jbeta primers. TCRdb's table, derived via immunoSEQ multiplex PCR, lists solely in-frame clones and lacks some. The sample holds about 130,000 clones, approximately 78% seen once. About this clone: Antigen specificity is unknown.

Points from the study as a whole: It has been reported that TCR beta sequences accurately predicted the HLA-A and HLA-B alleles of most subjects. In a later analysis, HLA-associated beta chains showed higher expansion and lower generation probabilities than comparable chains.

The germline V and J ends were trimmed by 4 bases and 0 bases, with 15 bases remaining between them. The CDR3 spans 17 residues. The germline gives CDR1 PRHDT, CDR2 FYEKMQ (reference sequence). The receptor was derived from a woman in her 40s in good health and CMV-seropositive. Sequencing used PBMCs. J is TRBJ1-4 and V is TRBV13; D is undetermined. The CDR3 loop reads CASSSSAAQATNEKLFF. The DNA for the CDR3 is TGTGCCAGCAGCTCGTCCGCCGCGCAGGCAACTAATGAAAAACTGTTTTTT.